One and the same sample provided the 9 T cell receptor beta chains below, sequenced in a study of shared clonotypes between healthy human individuals. CD45RO-negative CD8 cells positively selected for CCR7 made up the naive population, which excluded terminally differentiated effector memory CD45RA+ cells. Using immunoSEQ multiplex PCR, the repertoire was profiled, and TCRdb retains in-frame clones only, with some absent. The data show around 1.9 million clones, with just over 90% seen just once and approximately 1.7% held by the top ten. Sequencing used naive CD8+ T cells from PBMCs. All receptors come from a young man in good health. Some clones in this sample may be carry-over from other donors' samples.

The chain recombines TRBV12-5 with TRBJ2-1, with D hard to call. The germline CDR1 and CDR2 sequences are LGHNT and FRNRAP. This CDR3 has 10 residues. The ends were cut back, 4 bases at V and 10 bases at J, with 5 bases in the middle. This chain's CDR3 is CASGSPEQFF. The CDR3 DNA sequence: TGTGCTAGTGGTTCCCCAGAGCAGTTCTTC. The complete variable domain, with remaining parts taken from reference TRBV12-5 and TRBJ2-1, reads DARVTQTPRHKVTEMGQEVTMRCQPILGHNTVFWYRQTMMQGLELLAYFRNRAPLDDSGMPKDRFSAEMPDATLATLKIQPSEPRDSAVYFCASGSPEQFFGPGTRLTVL.

This chain links TRBV6-1 with TRBJ2-1, with 7 bases aligning to TRBD1. Per the germline V gene, CDR1 is MNHNS and CDR2 is SASEGT. J was trimmed by 2 bases and V by 3 bases; bases with no gene match: 4. The CDR3 is 15 amino acids. The CDR3 DNA reads TGTGCCAGCAGTGAGACAGGGTCCACCTACAATGAGCAGTTCTTC. It is translated as CASSETGSTYNEQFF.

The chain links TRBV27 to TRBJ2-7; a weak D match, TRBD1 (6 bases). Trimming left V 6 bases short and J 3 bases short, with 15 bases between. Germline V lookup: CDR1 MNHEY, CDR2 SMNVEV (reference sequence). CDR3 length: 14 amino acids. The CDR3 here is CASSHTGILYEQYF. As DNA, the CDR3 is TGTGCCAGCAGCCATACAGGGATTCTCTACGAGCAGTACTTC.

The genes are TRBV11-2 and TRBJ2-3; D tentatively reads TRBD1 or TRBD2 (5 bases each). Trimming cost V 5 bases and J 10 bases, with 13 bases left between them. The germline gives CDR1 SGHAT, CDR2 FQNNGV. The CDR3 is 12 residues long. CDR3 residues: CASSTWDGSQYF. The CDR3 DNA reads as TGTGCCAGCAGCACCTGGGACGGGTCGCAGTATTTT.

V usage is TRBV19 and J usage is TRBJ2-3; D possibly corresponds to TRBD2 (5 bases). V was shortened by 0 bases and J by 4 bases, with 8 bases between the two germline ends. This CDR3 has 14 residues. The germline V gene has CDR1 LNHDA and CDR2 SQIVND (reference sequence). The CDR3 nucleotides read TGTGCCAGTAGTATAGATCTGGAGGCAGATACGCAGTATTTT. Translation: CASSIDLEADTQYF. The full variable domain, with the rest looked up from reference TRBV19 and TRBJ2-3, is DGGITQSPKYLFRKEGQNVTLSCEQNLNHDAMYWYRQDPGQGLRLIYYSQIVNDFQKGDIAEGYSVSREKKESFPLTVTSAQKNPTAFYLCASSIDLEADTQYFGPGTRLTVL.

This clone was detected only once. The chain joins TRBV7-9 to TRBJ2-4, with D perhaps matching TRBD2 (6 bases). Trimming removed 0 bases from V and 5 bases from J, with 17 bases in between. This CDR3 contains 17 residues. Germline V gene lookup returns CDR1 SEHNR and CDR2 FQNEAQ (reference sequence). CDR3 loop: CASSLAGRWGSENIQYF. In DNA, the CDR3 is TGTGCCAGCAGCTTAGCGGGGAGGTGGGGTAGTGAAAACATTCAGTACTTC.

This clone was seen just once. CDR3 in amino acids: CASMARLAGGTSYNEQFF. Here the CDR3 DNA reads TGTGCCAGCATGGCACGACTAGCGGGAGGCACCTCCTACAATGAGCAGTTCTTC. V is TRBV27 and J is TRBJ2-1; 13 bases are shared with TRBD2. Germline CDR1 reads MNHEY; CDR2 reads SMNVEV (reference sequence). CDR3 length equals 18 residues. V dropped 7 bases and J dropped 0; count of bases not matched to a gene: 9.

The chain uses TRBV6-1 and TRBJ2-2, with 8 bases identical to TRBD1. V shed 3 bases, J shed 4 bases, and the junction held 7 bases outside the gene matches. The CDR3 runs 16 residues. Germline assignment: CDR1 MNHNS and CDR2 SASEGT. The DNA of the CDR3 is TGTGCCAGCAGTGACCTAGACAGGGGATTCACCGGGGAGCTGTTTTTT. It specifies CASSDLDRGFTGELFF.

The chain employs TRBV27 and TRBJ2-3; D possibly corresponds to TRBD1 (5 bases). Trimming removed 5 bases at V and 0 bases at J, with 15 bases between. Germline CDR1 and CDR2: MNHEY and SMNVEV (reference sequence). The CDR3 consists of 16 residues. The chain's CDR3 is CASSERQNPSTDTQYF. In DNA form, the CDR3 reads TGTGCCAGCAGTGAAAGACAGAATCCTAGCACAGATACGCAGTATTTT.